These 5 T cell receptor beta chains were sequenced from one sample in a study of T cell responses to AZD1222 COVID-19 vaccine. Some clones are missing from TCRdb's copy, which holds only in-frame ones; the method was immunoSEQ multiplex PCR. The profile shows about 120,000 clones, around nine tenths of them singletons. The sequenced sample was peripheral blood, obtained 28 days after the second AZD1222 dose. The receptors come from an adult who received the AZD1222 COVID-19 vaccine.

The chain carries TRBV28 and TRBJ1-1; D possibly corresponds to TRBD1 (6 bases). Trimming left V 4 bases short and J 1 base short, with 16 bases between. Germline lookup yields CDR1 MDHEN and CDR2 SYDVKM. The CDR3 has 16 residues. CDR3 DNA: TGTGCCAGCAGTTACAGGGTGGGCGGAAGGAACACTGAAGCTTTCTTT. It specifies CASSYRVGGRNTEAFF.

V is TRBV3-1 (or the pseudogene TRBV3-2) and J is TRBJ2-5; possible D gene TRBD2, 6 bases. Germline lookup yields CDR1 LGHDT and CDR2 YNNKEL (reference sequence). CDR3 size: 16 residues. Trimming took 4 bases from V and 3 from J, leaving 18 bases between them. DNA for the CDR3: TGTGCCAGCAGCCCCGTGGGCGGGGCGGGCGAAGAGACCCAGTACTTC. This gives the protein CASSPVGGAGEETQYF.

The chain joins TRBV6-1 to TRBJ1-2; tentative D call: TRBD1 (5 bases). V lost 3 bases, J lost 3 bases, and 5 bases lay in between. CDR1 is MNHNS and CDR2 is SASEGT in the germline V gene. The CDR3 length is 12 residues. The CDR3 DNA reads as TGTGCCAGCAGTGAGGGACACTATGGCTACACCTTC. Translated: CASSEGHYGYTF.

The CDR3 loop is CATSSLWQGNMNTEAFF. CDR3 nucleotides: TGTGCCACCAGCAGCCTTTGGCAGGGAAACATGAACACTGAAGCTTTCTTT. The rearrangement joins TRBV15 to TRBJ1-1; TRBD1 is a possible D gene (5 bases). Trimming took off 3 bases at V and 0 bases at J, with 17 bases between the two ends. Per the germline V gene, CDR1 is LNHNV and CDR2 is YYDKDF (reference sequence). The CDR3 contains 17 residues.

The gene calls are TRBV6-1 and TRBJ2-3; 8 positions match TRBD2. The V gene end was trimmed by 2 bases and the J gene end by 3 bases; junction bases not matched to a gene: 7. Germline CDR1 and CDR2: MNHNS and SASEGT. The CDR3 spans 16 residues. The CDR3 protein is CASSEPGGQGTDTQYF. DNA for the CDR3: TGTGCCAGCAGTGAACCGGGGGGGCAGGGAACAGATACGCAGTATTTT.